This TCR beta chain was documented in a study of blood T cell repertoires in COVID-19. Measured with immunoSEQ multiplex PCR; TCRdb has only the in-frame clones, and not every one. Of tens of thousands of clones in the sample, around 76% were seen once. There are 10 residues in the CDR3. The V gene is TRBV21-1, the J gene TRBJ1-1. TRBV21-1 is tagged as a pseudogene. The sample consisted of peripheral blood. This sequence was found in a man aged 70 or older with active or convalescent COVID-19. CDR3 in amino acids: CASNPGEAFF. The CDR3 DNA sequence: TGTGCCAGCAATCCCGGGGAAGCTTTCTTT.